Sequencing of this T cell receptor (beta chain) was carried out in a study of cytomegalovirus exposure and HLA in healthy donors. A word on this clone: Its antigen remains unknown.

The CDR3 contains 13 residues. Per germline, CDR1 SQVTM and CDR2 ANQGSEA. Between the trimmed V and J ends, which lost 5 bases and 5 bases, there was a span of 15 bases. General study results and limits: It was about 180 TCR beta chains that were listed as cytomegalovirus-associated.

The PCR was carried out with 60 Vbeta primers and 13 Jbeta primers. Profiled with immunoSEQ multiplex PCR; TCRdb holds only in-frame clones, not every one. The sample lists 45,000 to 75,000 clones, about 71% occurring once. This clonotype was obtained from a woman aged 55 to 70 in good health and CMV-seropositive. The chain has TRBV29-1 and TRBJ2-5, with a tentative D call TRBD2 (6 bases). The sequenced sample consisted of PBMCs. CDR3 in DNA: TGCAGCGTTAAAGGGGAGGTGGACGAGACCCAGTACTTC. It translates to CSVKGEVDETQYF.